These 8 T cell receptor beta chains were all obtained from the same sample, sequenced in a study of graft-versus-host responses after intestinal transplantation. Their recognized antigens are unknown. Some clones are missing from TCRdb's copy, which holds only in-frame ones; the method was immunoSEQ multiplex PCR. The sample records 25,000 to 30,000 clones, 82% being singletons. The sample consisted of unstimulated CD4+ T cells sorted from spleen or lymph node cells, taken before intestinal transplant. The receptors shown here come from a human donor who received an intestinal transplant.

This chain joins TRBV4-2 and TRBJ1-2; 7 positions match TRBD1. Trimming at V came to 0 bases and at J to 4 bases, leaving 5 bases not matched to a gene. Germline V gene lookup returns CDR1 LGHNA and CDR2 YNFKEQ. The CDR3 runs 15 residues. CDR3 coding DNA: TGTGCCAGCAGCCAAGATATCAGGGGGGGCTATGGCTACACCTTC. Translating gives CASSQDIRGGYGYTF.

The rearrangement links TRBV10-2 to TRBJ1-4; 8 bases align to TRBD1. CDR3 length: 11 residues. The germline V gene encodes CDR1 WSHSY and CDR2 SAAADI. Unmatched junction bases numbered 1, after V lost 8 bases and J lost 8 bases. The CDR3: CASSGGEKLFF. The DNA of the CDR3 is TGCGCCAGCTCAGGGGGCGAAAAACTGTTTTTT.

This clone was counted only a few times. V is TRBV14 and J is TRBJ1-1; D is perhaps TRBD1 (6 bases). Trimming shortened V by 1 base and J by 2 bases, and 14 bases separated the two germline ends. Germline CDR1 is SGHDN and CDR2 is FVKESK. This CDR3 has 16 amino acids. The CDR3 spells CASSQGGGTDNTEAFF. The DNA for the CDR3 is TGTGCCAGCAGCCAAGGAGGGGGGACGGATAACACTGAAGCTTTCTTT.

A few counts support this clone. The genes are TRBV11-3 and TRBJ2-7; D is undetermined. The V gene lost 3 bases and the J gene lost 5 bases, with 11 bases spanning the gap. The germline V gene encodes CDR1 SGHNT and CDR2 YENEEA. The CDR3 has 13 amino acids. The CDR3 bases are TGTGCCAGCAGCTTGTCTACAGACCACGAGCAGTACTTC. Protein sequence: CASSLSTDHEQYF.

The gene calls are TRBV28 and TRBJ2-5; 7 positions match TRBD2. V dropped 0 bases and J dropped 4; count of bases not matched to a gene: 2. The CDR3 is 14 amino acids. The germline V gene encodes CDR1 MDHEN and CDR2 SYDVKM. The CDR3 region has the DNA TGTGCCAGCAGTTTATGGGGGAGGGGAGAGACCCAGTACTTC. It specifies CASSLWGRGETQYF.

The genes are TRBV5-1 and TRBJ2-7; D may correspond to TRBD1 or TRBD2 (6 bases each). The V gene lost 5 bases and the J gene lost 5 bases, with 14 bases spanning the gap. The CDR3 runs 13 residues. Germline-derived CDR1 and CDR2 are SGHRS and YFSETQ. The CDR3 bases are TGCGCCAGCAGAGACGGGGGCTCGGACGAGCAGTACTTC. This gives the protein CASRDGGSDEQYF.

The genes are TRBV5-6 and TRBJ2-1; 7 bases match TRBD1. J lost 0 bases, V lost 5 bases, and 2 bases had no gene match. The length of the CDR3 is 14 residues. CDR1 is SGHDT and CDR2 is YYEEEE in the germline V gene. Here the CDR3 reads CASSRDSSYNEQFF. DNA for the CDR3: TGTGCCAGCAGTAGGGACAGCTCCTACAATGAGCAGTTCTTC. The full variable domain, with the rest looked up from reference TRBV5-6 and TRBJ2-1, is DAGVTQSPTHLIKTRGQQVTLRCSPKSGHDTVSWYQQALGQGPQFIFQYYEEEERQRGNFPDRFSGHQFPNYSSELNVNALLLGDSALYLCASSRDSSYNEQFFGPGTRLTVL.

This rearrangement joins TRBV11-3 to TRBJ2-1; TRBD2 matches 9 bases. From germline, CDR1 is SGHNT and CDR2 YENEEA. This CDR3 comprises 17 residues. J was trimmed by 1 base and V by 1 base; bases with no gene match: 5. Here the CDR3 DNA reads TGTGCCAGCAGCTTAGCAGGGGCGGGAGGGTCCTACAATGAGCAGTTCTTC. This encodes CASSLAGAGGSYNEQFF.